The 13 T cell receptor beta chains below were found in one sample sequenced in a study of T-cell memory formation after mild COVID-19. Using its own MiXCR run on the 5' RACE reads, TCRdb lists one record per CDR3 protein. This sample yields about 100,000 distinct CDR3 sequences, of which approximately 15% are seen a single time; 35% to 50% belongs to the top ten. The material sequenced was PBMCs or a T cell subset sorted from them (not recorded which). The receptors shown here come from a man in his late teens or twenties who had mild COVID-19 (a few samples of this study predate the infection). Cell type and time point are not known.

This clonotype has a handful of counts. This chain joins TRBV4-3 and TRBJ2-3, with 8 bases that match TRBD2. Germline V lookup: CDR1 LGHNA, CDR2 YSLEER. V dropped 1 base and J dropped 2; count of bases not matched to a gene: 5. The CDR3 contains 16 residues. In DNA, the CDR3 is TGCGCCAGCAGCCAAGCGGTAGCGGGGCTCACAGATACGCAGTATTTT. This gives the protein CASSQAVAGLTDTQYF.

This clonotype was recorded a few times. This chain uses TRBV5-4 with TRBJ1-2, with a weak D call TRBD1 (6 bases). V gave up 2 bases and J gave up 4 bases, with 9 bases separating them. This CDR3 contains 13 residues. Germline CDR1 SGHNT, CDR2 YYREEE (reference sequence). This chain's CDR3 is CASSFSGAYGYTF. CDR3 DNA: TGTGCCAGCAGCTTTTCGGGGGCCTATGGCTACACCTTC.

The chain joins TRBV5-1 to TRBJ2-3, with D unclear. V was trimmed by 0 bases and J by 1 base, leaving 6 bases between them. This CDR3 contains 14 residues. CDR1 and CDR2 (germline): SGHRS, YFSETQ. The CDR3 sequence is CASSLVQGTDTQYF. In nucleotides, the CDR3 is TGCGCCAGCAGCTTGGTGCAAGGCACAGATACGCAGTATTTT.

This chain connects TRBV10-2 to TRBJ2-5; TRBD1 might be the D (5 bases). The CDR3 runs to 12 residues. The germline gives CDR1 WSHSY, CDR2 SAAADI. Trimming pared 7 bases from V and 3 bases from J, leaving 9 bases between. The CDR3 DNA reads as TGCGCCAGCATAGGGGAAAAAGAGACCCAGTACTTC. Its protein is CASIGEKETQYF.

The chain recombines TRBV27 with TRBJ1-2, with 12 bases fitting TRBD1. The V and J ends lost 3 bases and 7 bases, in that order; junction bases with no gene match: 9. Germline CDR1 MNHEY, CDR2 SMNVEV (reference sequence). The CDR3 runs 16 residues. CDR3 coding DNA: TGTGCCAGCAGTTTCTCCGGGACAGGGGGCTCGGGTGGCTACACCTTC. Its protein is CASSFSGTGGSGGYTF.

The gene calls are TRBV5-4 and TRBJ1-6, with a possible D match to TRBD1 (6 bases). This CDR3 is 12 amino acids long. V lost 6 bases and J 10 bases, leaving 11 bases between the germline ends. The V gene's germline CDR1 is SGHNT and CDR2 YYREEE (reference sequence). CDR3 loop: CASNREGSPLHF. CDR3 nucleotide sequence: TGTGCCAGCAACAGGGAAGGATCACCCCTCCACTTT.

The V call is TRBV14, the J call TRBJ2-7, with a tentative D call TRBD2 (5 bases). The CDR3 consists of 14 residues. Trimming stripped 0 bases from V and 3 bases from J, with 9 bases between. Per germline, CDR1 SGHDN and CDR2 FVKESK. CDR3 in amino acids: CASSQDLASYEQYF. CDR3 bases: TGTGCCAGCAGCCAAGATTTAGCGAGCTACGAGCAGTACTTC.

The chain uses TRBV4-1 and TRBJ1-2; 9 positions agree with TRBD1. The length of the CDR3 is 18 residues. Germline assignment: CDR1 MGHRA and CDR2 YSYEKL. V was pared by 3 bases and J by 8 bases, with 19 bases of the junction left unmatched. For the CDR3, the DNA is TGCGCCAGCAGCCAGGCCGGGACAGGGCTGCTATGGCTACGAGGCTACACCTTC. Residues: CASSQAGTGLLWLRGYTF.

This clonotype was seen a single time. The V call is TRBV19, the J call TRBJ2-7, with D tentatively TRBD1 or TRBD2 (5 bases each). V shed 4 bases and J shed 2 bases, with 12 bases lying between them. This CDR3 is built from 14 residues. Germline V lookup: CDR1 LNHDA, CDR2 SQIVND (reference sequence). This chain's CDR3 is CASSSGRGTYEQYF. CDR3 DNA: TGTGCCAGTAGTAGCGGACGGGGCACCTACGAGCAGTACTTC.

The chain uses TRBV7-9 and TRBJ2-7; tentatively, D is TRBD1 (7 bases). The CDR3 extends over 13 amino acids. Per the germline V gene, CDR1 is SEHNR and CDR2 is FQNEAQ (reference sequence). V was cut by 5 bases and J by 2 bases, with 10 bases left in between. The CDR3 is CASSQGGTYEQYV. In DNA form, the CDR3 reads TGTGCCAGCAGCCAGGGGGGTACCTACGAGCAGTACGTC.

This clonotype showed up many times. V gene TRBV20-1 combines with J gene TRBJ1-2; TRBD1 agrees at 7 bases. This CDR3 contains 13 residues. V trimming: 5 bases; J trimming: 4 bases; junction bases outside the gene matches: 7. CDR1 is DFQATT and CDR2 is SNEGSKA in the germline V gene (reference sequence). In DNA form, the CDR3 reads TGCAGTGCTCCCGACAGGGACCTCTATGGCTACACCTTC. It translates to CSAPDRDLYGYTF.

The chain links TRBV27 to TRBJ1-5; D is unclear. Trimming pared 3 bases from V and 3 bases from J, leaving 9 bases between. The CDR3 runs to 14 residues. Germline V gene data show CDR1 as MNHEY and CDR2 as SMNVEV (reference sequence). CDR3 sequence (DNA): TGTGCCAGCAGTTTGGGGTATCCCAATCAGCCCCAGCATTTT. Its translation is CASSLGYPNQPQHF.

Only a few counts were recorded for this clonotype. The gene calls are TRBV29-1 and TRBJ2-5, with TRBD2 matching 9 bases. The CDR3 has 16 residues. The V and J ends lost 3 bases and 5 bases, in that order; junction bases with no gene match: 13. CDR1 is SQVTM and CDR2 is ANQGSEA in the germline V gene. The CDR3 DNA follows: TGCAGCGTTGAGGGGGGACTAGCACCTTACCGGGAGACCCAGTACTTC. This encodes CSVEGGLAPYRETQYF.